These 6 T cell receptor beta chains were sequenced from one sample in a study of spatial heterogeneity in lung cancer. TCRdb re-called the 5' RACE reads with MiXCR, one entry per CDR3 protein. The sample consists of fewer than 25,000 distinct CDR3 sequences, about 3% of them appearing once. The time point was: sample taken at primary tumor resection. In each case, whole RNA from tumor, nontumor lung or frozen PBMC was sequenced unsorted. This sample comprised PBMCs, obtained at surgery. The receptors were sampled from a female donor with early-stage non-small cell lung cancer.

This clonotype was seen ten or more times. The chain is built from TRBV5-1 and TRBJ1-2; no clear D. This CDR3 spans 14 amino acids. V was cut by 4 bases and J by 8 bases, with 18 bases left in between. CDR1 SGHRS and CDR2 YFSETQ come from the germline V gene. CDR3 residues: CASSATGSSHGYTF. The CDR3 DNA is TGCGCCAGCAGCGCCACCGGGTCAAGCCACGGCTACACCTTC.

This clonotype has more than one count but fewer than ten. The chain joins TRBV18 to TRBJ2-3, with 7 bases lining up with TRBD2. V lost 3 bases and J lost 2; bases outside the gene matches: 5. The CDR3 consists of 15 residues. From germline, CDR1 is KGHSH and CDR2 LQKENI. CDR3 loop: CASSPGLHDTDTQYF. The CDR3 DNA reads TGTGCCAGCTCACCGGGACTACATGACACAGATACGCAGTATTTT. Full variable domain (remainder filled in from reference TRBV18 and TRBJ2-3): NAGVMQNPRHLVRRRGQEARLRCSPMKGHSHVYWYRQLPEEGLKFMVYLQKENIIDESGMPKERFSAEFPKEGPSILRIQQVVRGDSAAYFCASSPGLHDTDTQYFGPGTRLTVL.

This clonotype was detected ten times or more. The V and J genes are TRBV19 and TRBJ2-1; D not certain. V shed 6 bases and J shed 4 bases, with 16 bases lying between them. The CDR3 runs 15 residues. Germline loops: CDR1 LNHDA, CDR2 SQIVND (reference sequence). CDR3 sequence: CASSDTGSPYNEQFF. Here the CDR3 DNA reads TGTGCCAGTAGCGATACCGGGTCCCCATACAATGAGCAGTTCTTC.

This clonotype was counted between two and nine times. V gene TRBV5-8 combines with J gene TRBJ1-1; D remains ambiguous. The CDR3 is 14 amino acids. V gave up 0 bases and J gave up 4 bases, with 10 bases separating them. Germline V CDR1 and CDR2: SGHTS, YDEGEE. Here the CDR3 reads CASSLVGVPTEAFF. In DNA form, the CDR3 reads TGTGCCAGCAGCTTGGTCGGGGTCCCCACTGAAGCTTTCTTT. The variable domain in full, with the rest retrieved from reference TRBV5-8 and TRBJ1-1, is EAGVTQSPTHLIKTRGQQATLRCSPISGHTSVYWYQQALGLGLQFLLWYDEGEERNRGNFPPRFSGRQFPNYSSELNVNALELEDSALYLCASSLVGVPTEAFFGQGTRLTVV.

The sample holds many counts of this clonotype. The CDR3, as DNA: TGTGCCAGCAGCGAACAGGGGGGCAATCAGCCCCAGCATTTT. It encodes CASSEQGGNQPQHF. The chain uses TRBV4-2 and TRBJ1-5; 8 bases agree with TRBD1. This CDR3 spans 14 amino acids. After removal of 5 bases from V and 2 bases from J, the junction contained 2 bases not matched to a gene. Germline CDR1 reads LGHNA; CDR2 reads YNFKEQ.

By frequency in the sample, this clonotype is medium-sized. The chain carries TRBV20-1 and TRBJ2-1, with TRBD2 as a possible D gene (6 bases). The CDR3 length is 13 residues. Trimming took 6 bases from V and 6 from J, leaving 15 bases between them. Germline CDR1 reads DFQATT; CDR2 reads SNEGSKA (reference sequence). The CDR3 here is CSAPDVGGNEQFF. DNA for the CDR3: TGCAGTGCGCCGGACGTCGGGGGCAATGAGCAGTTCTTC.